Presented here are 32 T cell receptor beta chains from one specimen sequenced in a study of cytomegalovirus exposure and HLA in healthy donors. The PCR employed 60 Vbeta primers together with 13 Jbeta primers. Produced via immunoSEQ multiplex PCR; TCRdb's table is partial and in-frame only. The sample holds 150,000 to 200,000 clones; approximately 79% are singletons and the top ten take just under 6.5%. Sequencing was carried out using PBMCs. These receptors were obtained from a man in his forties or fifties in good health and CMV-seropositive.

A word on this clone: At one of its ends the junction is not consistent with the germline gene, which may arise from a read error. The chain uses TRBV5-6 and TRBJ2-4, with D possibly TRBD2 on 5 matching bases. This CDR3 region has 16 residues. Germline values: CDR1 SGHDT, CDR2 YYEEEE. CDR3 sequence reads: CASSWRSELTKNSQYF. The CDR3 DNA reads TGTGCCAGCAGCTGGAGGTCAGAGTTAACAAAAAACAGTCAGTACTTC.

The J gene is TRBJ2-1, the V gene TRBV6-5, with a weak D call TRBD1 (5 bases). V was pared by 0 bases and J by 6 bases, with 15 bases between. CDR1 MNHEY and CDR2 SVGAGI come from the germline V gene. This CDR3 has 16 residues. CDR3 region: CASSYSRQGWGNEQFF. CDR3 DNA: TGTGCCAGCAGTTACTCGAGGCAGGGTTGGGGCAATGAGCAGTTCTTC.

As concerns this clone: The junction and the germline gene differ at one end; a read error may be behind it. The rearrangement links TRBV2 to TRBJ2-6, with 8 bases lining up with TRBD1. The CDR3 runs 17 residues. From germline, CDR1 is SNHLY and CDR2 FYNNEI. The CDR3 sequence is CASSEGGQAPGANGLTF. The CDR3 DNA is TGTGCCAGCAGTGAAGGGGGACAGGCTCCTGGGGCCAACGGCCTGACTTTC. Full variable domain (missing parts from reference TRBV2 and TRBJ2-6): EPEVTQTPSHQVTQMGQEVILRCVPISNHLYFYWYRQILGQKVEFLVSFYNNEISEKSEIFDDQFSVERPDGSNFTLKIRSTKLEDSAMYFCASSEGGQAPGANGLTFGAGSRLTVL.

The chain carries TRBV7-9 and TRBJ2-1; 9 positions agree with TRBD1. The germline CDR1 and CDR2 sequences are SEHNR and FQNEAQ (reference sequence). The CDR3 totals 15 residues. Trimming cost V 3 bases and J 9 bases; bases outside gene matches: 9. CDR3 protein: CASSLGGTGSIEQFF. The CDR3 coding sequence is TGTGCCAGCAGCTTGGGCGGGACAGGGTCAATTGAGCAGTTCTTC.

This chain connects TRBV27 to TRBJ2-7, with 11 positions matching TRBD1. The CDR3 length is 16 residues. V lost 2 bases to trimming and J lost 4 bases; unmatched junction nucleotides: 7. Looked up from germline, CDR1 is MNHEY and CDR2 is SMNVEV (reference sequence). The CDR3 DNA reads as TGTGCCAGCAGTTTAAGCGGGACAGGGGGAATATACGAGCAGTACTTC. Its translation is CASSLSGTGGIYEQYF.

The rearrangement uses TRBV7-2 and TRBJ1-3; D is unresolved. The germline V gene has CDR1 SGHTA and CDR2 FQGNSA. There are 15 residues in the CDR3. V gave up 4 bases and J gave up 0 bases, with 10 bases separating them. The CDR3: CASSSGSRSGNTIYF. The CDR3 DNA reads TGTGCCAGCAGCTCCGGGAGCCGCTCTGGAAACACCATATATTTT.

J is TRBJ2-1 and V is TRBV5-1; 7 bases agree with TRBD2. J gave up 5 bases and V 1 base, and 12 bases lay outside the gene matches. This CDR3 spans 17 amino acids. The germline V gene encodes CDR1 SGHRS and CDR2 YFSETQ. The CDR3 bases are TGCGCCAGCAGCTTGCGGGAAGCGGGGAGAACGGACAATGAGCAGTTCTTC. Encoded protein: CASSLREAGRTDNEQFF.

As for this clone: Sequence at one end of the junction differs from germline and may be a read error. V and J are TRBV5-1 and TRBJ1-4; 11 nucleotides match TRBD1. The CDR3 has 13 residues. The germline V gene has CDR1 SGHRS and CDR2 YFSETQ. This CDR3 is CASSLDGTGGPDF. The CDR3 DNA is TGCGCCAGCAGCTTGGATGGGACAGGGGGACCTGATTTT.

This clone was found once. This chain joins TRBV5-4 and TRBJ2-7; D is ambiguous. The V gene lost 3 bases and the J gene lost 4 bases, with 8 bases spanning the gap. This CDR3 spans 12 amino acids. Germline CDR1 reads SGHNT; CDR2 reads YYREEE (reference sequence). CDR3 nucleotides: TGTGCCAGCAGCTCCCCCCCGTACGAGCAGTACTTC. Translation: CASSSPPYEQYF.

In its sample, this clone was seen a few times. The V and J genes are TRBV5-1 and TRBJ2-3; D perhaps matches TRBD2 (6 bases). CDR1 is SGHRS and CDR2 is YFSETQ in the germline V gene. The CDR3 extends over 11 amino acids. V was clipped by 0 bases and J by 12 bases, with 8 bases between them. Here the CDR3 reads CASSLAGRQYF. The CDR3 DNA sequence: TGCGCCAGCAGCTTGGCCGGGAGACAGTATTTT.

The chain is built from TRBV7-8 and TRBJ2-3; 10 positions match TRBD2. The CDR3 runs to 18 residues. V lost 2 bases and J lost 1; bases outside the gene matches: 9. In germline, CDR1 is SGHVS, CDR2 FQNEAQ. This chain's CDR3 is CASSLRGSGRWGTDTQYF. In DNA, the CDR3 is TGTGCCAGCAGCTTAAGGGGTAGCGGGAGGTGGGGCACAGATACGCAGTATTTT.

CDR3 amino acids: CASSPHPPGSSSEQFF. In DNA form, the CDR3 reads TGCGCCAGCAGCCCCCACCCCCCCGGGAGCAGTAGTGAGCAGTTCTTC. The chain joins TRBV5-1 to TRBJ2-1; the D gene is possibly TRBD2 (6 bases). The germline gives CDR1 SGHRS, CDR2 YFSETQ. Trimming shortened V by 4 bases and J by 9 bases, and 23 bases separated the two germline ends. This CDR3 is built from 16 residues.

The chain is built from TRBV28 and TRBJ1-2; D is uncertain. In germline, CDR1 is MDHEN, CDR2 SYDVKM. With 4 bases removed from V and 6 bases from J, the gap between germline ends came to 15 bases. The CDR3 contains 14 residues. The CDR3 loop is CASSSPGEGHGYTF. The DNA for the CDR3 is TGTGCCAGCAGTTCCCCCGGGGAGGGTCATGGCTACACCTTC.

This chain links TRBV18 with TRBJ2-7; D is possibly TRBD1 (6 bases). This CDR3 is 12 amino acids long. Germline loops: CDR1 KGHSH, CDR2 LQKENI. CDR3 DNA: TGTGCCAGCTCACCAGATGGACAGTTACACGTGGTC. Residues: CASSPDGQLHVV.

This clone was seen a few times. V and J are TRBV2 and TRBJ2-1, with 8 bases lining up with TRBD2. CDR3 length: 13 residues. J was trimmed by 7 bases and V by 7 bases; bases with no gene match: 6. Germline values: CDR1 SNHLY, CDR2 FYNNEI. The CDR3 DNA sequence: TGTGCCAGCAACCGGGAGGGTGGGAATGAGCAGTTCTTC. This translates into CASNREGGNEQFF. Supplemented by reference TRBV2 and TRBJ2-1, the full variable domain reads EPEVTQTPSHQVTQMGQEVILRCVPISNHLYFYWYRQILGQKVEFLVSFYNNEISEKSEIFDDQFSVERPDGSNFTLKIRSTKLEDSAMYFCASNREGGNEQFFGPGTRLTVL.

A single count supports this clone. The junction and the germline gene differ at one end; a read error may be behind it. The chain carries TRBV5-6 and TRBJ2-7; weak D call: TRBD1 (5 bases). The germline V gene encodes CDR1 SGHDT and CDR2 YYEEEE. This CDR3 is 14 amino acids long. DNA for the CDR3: TGTGCCAGCAGCTTGATGGGTGACAGACCCCTGGTCTTCTTC. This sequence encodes CASSLMGDRPLVFF.

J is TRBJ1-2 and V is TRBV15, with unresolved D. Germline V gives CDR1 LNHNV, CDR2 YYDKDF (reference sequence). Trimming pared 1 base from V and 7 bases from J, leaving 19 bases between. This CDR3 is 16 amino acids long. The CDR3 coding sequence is TGTGCCACCAGCAGAGCGGGAGGGTCGCAACGATCTGGCTACACCTTC. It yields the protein CATSRAGGSQRSGYTF.

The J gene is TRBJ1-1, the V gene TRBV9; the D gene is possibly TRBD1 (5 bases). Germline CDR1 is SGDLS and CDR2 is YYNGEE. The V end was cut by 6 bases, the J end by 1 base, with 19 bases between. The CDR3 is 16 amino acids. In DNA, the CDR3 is TGTGCCAGCACGAGCCCGGGAGGGGTGGCGAACACTGAAGCTTTCTTT. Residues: CASTSPGGVANTEAFF.

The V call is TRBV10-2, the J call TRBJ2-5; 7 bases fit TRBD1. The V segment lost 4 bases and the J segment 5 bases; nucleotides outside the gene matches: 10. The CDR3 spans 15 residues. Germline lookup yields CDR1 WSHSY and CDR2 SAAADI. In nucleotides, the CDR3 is TGCGCCAGCAGTGTGATGGGACAGCCCGAGGAGACCCAGTACTTC. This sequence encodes CASSVMGQPEETQYF.

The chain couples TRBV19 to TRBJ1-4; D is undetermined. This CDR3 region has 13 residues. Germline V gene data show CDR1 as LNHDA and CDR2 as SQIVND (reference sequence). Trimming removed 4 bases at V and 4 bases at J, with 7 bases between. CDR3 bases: TGTGCCAGTAGTACACAGTTTAATGAAAAACTGTTTTTT. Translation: CASSTQFNEKLFF.

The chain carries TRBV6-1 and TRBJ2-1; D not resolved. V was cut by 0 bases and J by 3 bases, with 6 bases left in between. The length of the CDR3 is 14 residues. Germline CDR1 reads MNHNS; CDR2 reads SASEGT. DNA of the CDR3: TGTGCCAGCAGTGAAGCGGCAGGCTACAATGAGCAGTTCTTC. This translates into CASSEAAGYNEQFF.

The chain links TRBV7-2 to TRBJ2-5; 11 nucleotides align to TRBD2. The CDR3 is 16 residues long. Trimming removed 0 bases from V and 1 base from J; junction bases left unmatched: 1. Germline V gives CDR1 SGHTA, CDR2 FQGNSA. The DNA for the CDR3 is TGTGCCAGCAGCTTAGCGGGGACTAGCGGCCAAGAGACCCAGTACTTC. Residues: CASSLAGTSGQETQYF.

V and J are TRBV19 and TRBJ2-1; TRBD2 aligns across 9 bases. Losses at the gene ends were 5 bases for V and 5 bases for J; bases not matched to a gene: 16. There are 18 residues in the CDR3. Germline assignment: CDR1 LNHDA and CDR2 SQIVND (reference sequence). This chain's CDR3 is CASSLHFAGGPRDNEQFF. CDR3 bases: TGTGCCAGTAGTTTGCATTTTGCGGGAGGGCCGCGGGACAATGAGCAGTTCTTC.

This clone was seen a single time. DNA for the CDR3: TGTGCCAGCAGCTTTCACTTCCCGTGGGCGCCCTACGAGCAGTACTTC. This encodes CASSFHFPWAPYEQYF. The V and J genes are TRBV21-1 and TRBJ2-7; the table calls TRBD1, which could not be checked here. TRBV21-1 is shown as a pseudogene. The CDR3 has 16 amino acids.

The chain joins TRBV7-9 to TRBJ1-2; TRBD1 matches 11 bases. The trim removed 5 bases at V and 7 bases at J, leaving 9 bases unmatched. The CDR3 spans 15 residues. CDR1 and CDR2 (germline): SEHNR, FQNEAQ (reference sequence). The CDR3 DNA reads TGTGCCAGCAGCCCTGGACAGGGGGCTATCTTTGGCTACACCTTC. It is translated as CASSPGQGAIFGYTF.

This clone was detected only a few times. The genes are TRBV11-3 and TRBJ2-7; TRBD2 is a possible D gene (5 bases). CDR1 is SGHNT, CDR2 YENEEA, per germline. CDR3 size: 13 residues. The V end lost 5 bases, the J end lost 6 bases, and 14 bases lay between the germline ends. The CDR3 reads CASSVTSSSEQYF. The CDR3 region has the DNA TGTGCCAGCAGCGTTACTTCTAGCTCCGAGCAGTACTTC. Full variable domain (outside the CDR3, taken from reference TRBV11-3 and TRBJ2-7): EAGVVQSPRYKIIEKKQPVAFWCNPISGHNTLYWYLQNLGQGPELLIRYENEEAVDDSQLPKDRFSAERLKGVDSTLKIQPAELGDSAVYLCASSVTSSSEQYFGPGTRLTVT.

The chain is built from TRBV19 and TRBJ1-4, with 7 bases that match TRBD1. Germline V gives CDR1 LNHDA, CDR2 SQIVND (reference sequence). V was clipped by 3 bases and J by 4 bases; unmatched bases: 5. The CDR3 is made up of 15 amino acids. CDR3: CASSIRTGVNEKLFF. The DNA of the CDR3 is TGTGCCAGTAGTATTCGAACAGGGGTTAATGAAAAACTGTTTTTT.

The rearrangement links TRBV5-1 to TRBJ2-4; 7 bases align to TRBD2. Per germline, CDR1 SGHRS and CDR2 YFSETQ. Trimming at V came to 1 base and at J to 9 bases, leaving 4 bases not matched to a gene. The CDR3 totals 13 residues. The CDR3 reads CASSLQGGGIQYF. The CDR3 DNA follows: TGCGCCAGCAGCTTGCAGGGCGGGGGCATTCAGTACTTC.

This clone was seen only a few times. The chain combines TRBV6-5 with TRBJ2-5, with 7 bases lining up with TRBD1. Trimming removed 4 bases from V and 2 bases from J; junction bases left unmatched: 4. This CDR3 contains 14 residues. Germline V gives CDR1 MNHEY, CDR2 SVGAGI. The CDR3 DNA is TGTGCCAGCAGTTGGACGGGACAGCAAGAGACCCAGTACTTC. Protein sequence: CASSWTGQQETQYF.

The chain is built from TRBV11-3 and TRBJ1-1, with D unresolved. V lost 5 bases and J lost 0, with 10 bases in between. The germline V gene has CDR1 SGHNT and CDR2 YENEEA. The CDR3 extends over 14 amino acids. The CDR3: CASSPRRVNTEAFF. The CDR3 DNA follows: TGTGCCAGCAGCCCCCGGCGGGTGAACACTGAAGCTTTCTTT.

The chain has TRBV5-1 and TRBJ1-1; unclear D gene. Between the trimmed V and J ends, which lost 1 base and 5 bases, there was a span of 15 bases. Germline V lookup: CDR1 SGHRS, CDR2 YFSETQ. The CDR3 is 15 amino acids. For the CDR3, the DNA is TGCGCCAGCAGCTTGTTAACGGAGGCGGGGACTGAAGCTTTCTTT. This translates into CASSLLTEAGTEAFF.

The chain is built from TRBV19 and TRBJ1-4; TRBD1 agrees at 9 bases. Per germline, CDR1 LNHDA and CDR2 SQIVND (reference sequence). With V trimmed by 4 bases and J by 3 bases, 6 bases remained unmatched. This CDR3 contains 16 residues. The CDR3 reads CASSRDRGRSNEKLFF. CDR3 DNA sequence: TGTGCCAGTAGTAGAGACAGGGGGAGATCTAATGAAAAACTGTTTTTT.